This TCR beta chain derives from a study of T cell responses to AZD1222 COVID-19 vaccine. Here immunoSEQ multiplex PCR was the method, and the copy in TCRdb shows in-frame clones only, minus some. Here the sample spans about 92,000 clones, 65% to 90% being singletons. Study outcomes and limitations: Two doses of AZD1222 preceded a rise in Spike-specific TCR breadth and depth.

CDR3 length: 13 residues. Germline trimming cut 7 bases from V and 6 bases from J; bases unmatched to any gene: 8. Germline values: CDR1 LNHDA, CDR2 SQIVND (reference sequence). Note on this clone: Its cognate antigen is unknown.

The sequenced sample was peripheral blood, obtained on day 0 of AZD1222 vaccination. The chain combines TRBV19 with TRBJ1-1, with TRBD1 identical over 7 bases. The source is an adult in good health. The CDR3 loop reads CASTTMDRSEAFF. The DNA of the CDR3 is TGTGCCAGTACCACCATGGACAGGTCTGAAGCTTTCTTT.